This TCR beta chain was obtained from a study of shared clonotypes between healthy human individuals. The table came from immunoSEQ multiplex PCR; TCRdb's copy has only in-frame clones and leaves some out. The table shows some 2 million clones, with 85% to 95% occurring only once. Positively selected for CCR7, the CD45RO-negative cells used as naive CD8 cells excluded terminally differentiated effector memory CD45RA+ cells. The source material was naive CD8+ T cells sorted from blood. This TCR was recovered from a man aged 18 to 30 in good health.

The CDR3 region is CASRLDLSDTQYF. The CDR3 DNA follows: TGCGCCAGCAGACTAGATCTCTCAGATACGCAGTATTTT. The chain recombines TRBV4-1 with TRBJ2-3; TRBD2 is a possible D gene (5 bases). Between the trimmed V and J ends, which lost 6 bases and 4 bases, there was a span of 11 bases. This CDR3 is built from 13 residues. Germline CDR1 and CDR2: MGHRA and YSYEKL.